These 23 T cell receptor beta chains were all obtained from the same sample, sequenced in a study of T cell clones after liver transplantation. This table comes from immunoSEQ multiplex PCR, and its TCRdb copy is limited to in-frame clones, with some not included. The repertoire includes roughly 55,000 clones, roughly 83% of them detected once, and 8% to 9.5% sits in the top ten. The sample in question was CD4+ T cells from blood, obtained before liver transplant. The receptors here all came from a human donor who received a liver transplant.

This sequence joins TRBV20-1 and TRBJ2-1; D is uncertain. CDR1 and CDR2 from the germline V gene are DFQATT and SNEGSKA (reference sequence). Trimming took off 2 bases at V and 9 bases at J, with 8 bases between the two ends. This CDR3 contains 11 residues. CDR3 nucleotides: TGCAGTGCTAGACTCGCCACTGAGCAGTTCTTC. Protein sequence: CSARLATEQFF.

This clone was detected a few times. The chain's CDR3 is CASKLPGSTDTQYF. In DNA form, the CDR3 reads TGTGCCAGCAAGCTTCCGGGGAGCACAGATACGCAGTATTTT. The chain has TRBV5-4 and TRBJ2-3, with a tentative D call TRBD2 (5 bases). The CDR3 consists of 14 residues. The germline V and J ends were trimmed by 6 bases and 0 bases, with 11 bases remaining between them. The germline V gene encodes CDR1 SGHNT and CDR2 YYREEE (reference sequence).

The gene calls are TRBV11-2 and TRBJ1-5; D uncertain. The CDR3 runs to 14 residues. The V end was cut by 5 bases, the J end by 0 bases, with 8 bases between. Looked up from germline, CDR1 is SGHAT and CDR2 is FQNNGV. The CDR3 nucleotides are TGTGCCAGCAGCGACCGCAATAGCAATCAGCCCCAGCATTTT. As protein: CASSDRNSNQPQHF.

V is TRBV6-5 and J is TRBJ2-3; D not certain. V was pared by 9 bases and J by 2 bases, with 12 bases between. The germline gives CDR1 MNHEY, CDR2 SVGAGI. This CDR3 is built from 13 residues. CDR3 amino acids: CASGSRPTDTQYF. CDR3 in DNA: TGTGCCAGTGGGTCCCGCCCCACAGATACGCAGTATTTT.

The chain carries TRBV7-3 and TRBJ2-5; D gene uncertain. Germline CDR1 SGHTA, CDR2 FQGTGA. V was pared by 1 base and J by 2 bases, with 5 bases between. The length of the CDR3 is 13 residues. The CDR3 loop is CASSLNRQETQYF. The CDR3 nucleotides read TGTGCCAGCAGCTTAAATAGGCAAGAGACCCAGTACTTC.

The CDR3 DNA follows: TGTGCCAGCAGCTTGTTGGGGGAGACCCAGTACTTC. Translation: CASSLLGETQYF. The chain uses TRBV5-8 and TRBJ2-5; D is unresolved. The CDR3 length is 12 residues. Trimming removed 1 base at V and 5 bases at J, with 6 bases between. Germline V gives CDR1 SGHTS, CDR2 YDEGEE.

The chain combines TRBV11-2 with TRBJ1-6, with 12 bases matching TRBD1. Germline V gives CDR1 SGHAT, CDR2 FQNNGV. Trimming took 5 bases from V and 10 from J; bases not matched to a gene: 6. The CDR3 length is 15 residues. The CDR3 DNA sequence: TGTGCCAGCAGCCTGGGACAGGGGGCTGGGTCACCCCTCCACTTT. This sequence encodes CASSLGQGAGSPLHF.

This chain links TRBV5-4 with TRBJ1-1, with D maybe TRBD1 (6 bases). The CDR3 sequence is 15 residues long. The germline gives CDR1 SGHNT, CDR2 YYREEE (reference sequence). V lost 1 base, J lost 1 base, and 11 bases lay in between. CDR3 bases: TGTGCCAGCAGCTTGCCCGGGACAAAGAACACTGAAGCTTTCTTT. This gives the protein CASSLPGTKNTEAFF.

The CDR3 here is CASLQGGQTGELFF. Written as DNA, the CDR3 is TGTGCCAGCCTGCAGGGGGGCCAAACCGGGGAGCTGTTTTTT. The rearrangement links TRBV7-8 to TRBJ2-2; tentatively, D is TRBD1 (7 bases). Looked up from germline, CDR1 is SGHVS and CDR2 is FQNEAQ. Trimming removed 8 bases from V and 5 bases from J, with 15 bases in between. The CDR3 spans 14 residues.

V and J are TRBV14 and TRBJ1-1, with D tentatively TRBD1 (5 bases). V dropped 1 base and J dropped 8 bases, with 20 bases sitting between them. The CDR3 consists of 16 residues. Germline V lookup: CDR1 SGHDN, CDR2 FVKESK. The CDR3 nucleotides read TGTGCCAGCAGCCAAGCCAACCGGGGCCCCTCGGGAGAAGCTTTCTTT. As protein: CASSQANRGPSGEAFF.

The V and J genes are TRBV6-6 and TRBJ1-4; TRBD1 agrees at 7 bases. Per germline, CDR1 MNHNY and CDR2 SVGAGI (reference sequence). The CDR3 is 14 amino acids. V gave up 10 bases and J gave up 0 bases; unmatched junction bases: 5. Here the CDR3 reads CATQQGATNEKLFF. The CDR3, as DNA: TGTGCCACTCAGCAGGGGGCAACTAATGAAAAACTGTTTTTT.

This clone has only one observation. The CDR3 loop is CAAKAGSNTEAFF. CDR3 sequence (DNA): TGTGCCGCCAAGGCGGGCAGCAACACTGAAGCTTTCTTT. The rearrangement uses TRBV28 and TRBJ1-1; unclear D gene. Trimming took off 11 bases at V and 2 bases at J, with 15 bases between the two ends. CDR1 and CDR2 (germline): MDHEN, SYDVKM. This CDR3 is 13 amino acids long.

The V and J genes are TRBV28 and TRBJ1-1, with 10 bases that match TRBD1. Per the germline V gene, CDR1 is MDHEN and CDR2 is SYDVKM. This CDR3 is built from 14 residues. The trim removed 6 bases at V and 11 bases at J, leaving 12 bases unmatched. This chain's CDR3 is CASRRDRGLRGAFF. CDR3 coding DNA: TGTGCCAGCAGGCGGGACAGGGGCCTTCGGGGTGCTTTCTTT.

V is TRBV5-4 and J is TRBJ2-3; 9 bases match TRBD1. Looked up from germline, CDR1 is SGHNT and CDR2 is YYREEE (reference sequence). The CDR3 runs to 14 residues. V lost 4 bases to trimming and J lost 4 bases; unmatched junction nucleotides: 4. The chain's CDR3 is CASSRRTGADTQYF. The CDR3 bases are TGTGCCAGCAGCCGCAGGACAGGGGCAGATACGCAGTATTTT.

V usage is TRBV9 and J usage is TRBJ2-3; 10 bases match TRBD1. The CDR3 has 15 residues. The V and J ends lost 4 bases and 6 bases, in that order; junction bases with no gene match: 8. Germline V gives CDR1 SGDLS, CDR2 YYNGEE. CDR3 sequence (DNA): TGTGCCAGCAGCACGACAGGGGGCGATTGGGATACGCAGTATTTT. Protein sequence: CASSTTGGDWDTQYF.

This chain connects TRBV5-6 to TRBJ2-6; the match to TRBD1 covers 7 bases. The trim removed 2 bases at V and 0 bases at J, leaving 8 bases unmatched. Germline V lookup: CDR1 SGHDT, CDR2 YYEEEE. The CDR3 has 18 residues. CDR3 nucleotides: TGTGCCAGCAGCTTTCTTACAGGGGATCTCTCTGGGGCCAACGTCCTGACTTTC. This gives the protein CASSFLTGDLSGANVLTF. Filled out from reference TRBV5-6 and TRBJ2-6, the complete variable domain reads DAGVTQSPTHLIKTRGQQVTLRCSPKSGHDTVSWYQQALGQGPQFIFQYYEEEERQRGNFPDRFSGHQFPNYSSELNVNALLLGDSALYLCASSFLTGDLSGANVLTFGAGSRLTVL.

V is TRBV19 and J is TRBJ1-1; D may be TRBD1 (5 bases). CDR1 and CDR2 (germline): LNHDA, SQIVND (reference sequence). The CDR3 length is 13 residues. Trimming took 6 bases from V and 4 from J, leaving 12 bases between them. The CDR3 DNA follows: TGTGCCAGTAGACGGGACGTCGGCACTGAAGCTTTCTTT. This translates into CASRRDVGTEAFF.

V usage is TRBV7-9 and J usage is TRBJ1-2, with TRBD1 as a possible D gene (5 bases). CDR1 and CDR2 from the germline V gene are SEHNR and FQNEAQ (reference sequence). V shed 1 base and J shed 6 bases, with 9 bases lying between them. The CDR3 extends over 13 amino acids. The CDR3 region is CASSLEKGHGYTF. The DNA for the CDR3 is TGTGCCAGCAGCTTAGAGAAGGGGCATGGCTACACCTTC.

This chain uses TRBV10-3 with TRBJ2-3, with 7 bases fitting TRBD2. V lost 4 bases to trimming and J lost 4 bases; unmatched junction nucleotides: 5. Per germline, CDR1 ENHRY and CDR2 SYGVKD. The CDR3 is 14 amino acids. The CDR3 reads CAISGRLAADTQYF. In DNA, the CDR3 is TGTGCCATCAGTGGTCGACTAGCCGCAGATACGCAGTATTTT.

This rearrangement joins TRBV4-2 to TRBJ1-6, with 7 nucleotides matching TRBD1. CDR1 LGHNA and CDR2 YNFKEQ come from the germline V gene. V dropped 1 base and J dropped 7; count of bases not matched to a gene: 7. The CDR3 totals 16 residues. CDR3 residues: CASSQVGGPLNSPLHF. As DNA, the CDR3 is TGTGCCAGCAGCCAAGTAGGGGGCCCACTGAATTCACCCCTCCACTTT.

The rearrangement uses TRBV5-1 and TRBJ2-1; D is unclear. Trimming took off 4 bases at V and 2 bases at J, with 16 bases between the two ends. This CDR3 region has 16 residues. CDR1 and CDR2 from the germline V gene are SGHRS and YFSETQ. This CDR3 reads CASSRSPVEAYNEQFF. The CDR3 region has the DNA TGCGCCAGCAGCAGATCCCCCGTTGAAGCCTACAATGAGCAGTTCTTC.

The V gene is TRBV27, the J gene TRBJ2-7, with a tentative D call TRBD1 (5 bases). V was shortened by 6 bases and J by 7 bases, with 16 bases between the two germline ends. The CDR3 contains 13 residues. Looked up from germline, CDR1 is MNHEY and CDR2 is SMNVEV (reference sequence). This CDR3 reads CASSTKGSWEQYF. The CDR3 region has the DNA TGTGCCAGCAGCACAAAGGGGTCCTGGGAGCAGTACTTC.

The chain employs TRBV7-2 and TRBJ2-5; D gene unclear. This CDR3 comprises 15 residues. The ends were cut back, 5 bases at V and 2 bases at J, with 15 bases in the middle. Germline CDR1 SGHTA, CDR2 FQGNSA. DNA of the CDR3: TGTGCCAGCAGCCCAACACCACACCCGCAAGAGACCCAGTACTTC. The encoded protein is CASSPTPHPQETQYF.